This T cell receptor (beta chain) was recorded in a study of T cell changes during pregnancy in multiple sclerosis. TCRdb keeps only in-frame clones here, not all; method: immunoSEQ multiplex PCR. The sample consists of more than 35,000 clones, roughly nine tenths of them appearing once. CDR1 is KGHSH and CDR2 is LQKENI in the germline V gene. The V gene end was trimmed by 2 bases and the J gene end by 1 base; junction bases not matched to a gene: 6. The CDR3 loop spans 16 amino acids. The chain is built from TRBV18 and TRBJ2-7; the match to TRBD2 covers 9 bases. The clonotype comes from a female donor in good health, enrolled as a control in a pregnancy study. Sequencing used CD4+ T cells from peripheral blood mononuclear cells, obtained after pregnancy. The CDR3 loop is CASSPGAGGNSYEQYF. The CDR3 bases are TGTGCCAGCTCACCAGGCGCGGGGGGGAATTCCTACGAGCAGTACTTC.